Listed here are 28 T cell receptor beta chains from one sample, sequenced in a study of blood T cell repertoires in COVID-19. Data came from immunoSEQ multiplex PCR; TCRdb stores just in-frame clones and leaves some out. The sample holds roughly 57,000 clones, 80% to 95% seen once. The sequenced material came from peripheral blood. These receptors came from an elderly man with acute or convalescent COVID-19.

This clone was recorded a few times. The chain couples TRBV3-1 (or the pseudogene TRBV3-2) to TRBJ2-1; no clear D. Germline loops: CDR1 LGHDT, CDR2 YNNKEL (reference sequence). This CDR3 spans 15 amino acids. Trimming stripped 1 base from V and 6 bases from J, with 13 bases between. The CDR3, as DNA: TGTGCCAGCAGCCAAGCTCCACTCCAAAGCAATGAGCAGTTCTTC. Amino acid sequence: CASSQAPLQSNEQFF.

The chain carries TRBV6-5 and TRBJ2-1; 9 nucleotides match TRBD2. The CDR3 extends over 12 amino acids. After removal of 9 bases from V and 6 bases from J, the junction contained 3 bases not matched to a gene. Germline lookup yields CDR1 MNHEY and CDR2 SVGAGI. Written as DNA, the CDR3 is TGTGCCAGTGGGACTAGCCCCAATGAGCAGTTCTTC. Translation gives CASGTSPNEQFF.

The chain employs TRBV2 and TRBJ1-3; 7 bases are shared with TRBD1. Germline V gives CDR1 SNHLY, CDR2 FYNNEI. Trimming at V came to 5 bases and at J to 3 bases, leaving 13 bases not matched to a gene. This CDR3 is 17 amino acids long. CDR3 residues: CASSPQTGEVYGNTIYF. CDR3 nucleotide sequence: TGTGCCAGCAGTCCCCAAACAGGGGAGGTGTATGGAAACACCATATATTTT. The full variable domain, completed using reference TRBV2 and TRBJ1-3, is EPEVTQTPSHQVTQMGQEVILRCVPISNHLYFYWYRQILGQKVEFLVSFYNNEISEKSEIFDDQFSVERPDGSNFTLKIRSTKLEDSAMYFCASSPQTGEVYGNTIYFGEGSWLTVV.

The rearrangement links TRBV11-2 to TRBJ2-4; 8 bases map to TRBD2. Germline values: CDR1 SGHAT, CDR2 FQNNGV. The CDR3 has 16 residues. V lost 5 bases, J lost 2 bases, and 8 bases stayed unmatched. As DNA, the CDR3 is TGTGCCAGCAGCCCCCGGCGGGGGGCGCCCAAAAACATTCAGTACTTC. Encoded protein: CASSPRRGAPKNIQYF.

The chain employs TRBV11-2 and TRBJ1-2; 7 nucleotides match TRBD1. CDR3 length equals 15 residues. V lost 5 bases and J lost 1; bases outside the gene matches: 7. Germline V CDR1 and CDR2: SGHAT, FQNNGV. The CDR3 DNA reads TGTGCCAGCAGCCGACAGGGTGTGGTTAACTATGGCTACACCTTC. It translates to CASSRQGVVNYGYTF.

CDR3 sequence: CASRAVGGVGEQYF. CDR3 DNA sequence: TGTGCCAGTAGGGCCGTCGGGGGGGTGGGCGAGCAGTACTTC. The chain couples TRBV19 to TRBJ2-7; 8 nucleotides line up with TRBD2. The CDR3 is made up of 14 amino acids. Germline V lookup: CDR1 LNHDA, CDR2 SQIVND (reference sequence). The J segment lost 6 bases and the V segment lost 6 bases, leaving 10 bases of the junction unmatched.

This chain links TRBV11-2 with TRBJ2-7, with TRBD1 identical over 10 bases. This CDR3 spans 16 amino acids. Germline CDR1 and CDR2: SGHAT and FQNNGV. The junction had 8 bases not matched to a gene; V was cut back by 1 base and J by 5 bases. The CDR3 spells CASSLGGTGVPHEQYF. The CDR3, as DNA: TGTGCCAGCAGCTTAGGTGGGACAGGGGTACCCCACGAGCAGTACTTC.

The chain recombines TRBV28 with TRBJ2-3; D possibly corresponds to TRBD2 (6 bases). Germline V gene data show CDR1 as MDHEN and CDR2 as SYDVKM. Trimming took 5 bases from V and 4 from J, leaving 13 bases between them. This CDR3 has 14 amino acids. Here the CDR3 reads CASSGGSIADTQYF. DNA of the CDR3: TGTGCCAGCAGTGGGGGGTCCATTGCAGATACGCAGTATTTT.

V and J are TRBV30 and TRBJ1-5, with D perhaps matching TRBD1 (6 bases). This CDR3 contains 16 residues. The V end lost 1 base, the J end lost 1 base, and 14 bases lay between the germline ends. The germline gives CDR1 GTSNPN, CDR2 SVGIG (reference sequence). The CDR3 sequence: CAWSARGARSNQPQHF. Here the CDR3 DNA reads TGTGCCTGGAGTGCCCGGGGGGCGCGAAGCAATCAGCCCCAGCATTTT.

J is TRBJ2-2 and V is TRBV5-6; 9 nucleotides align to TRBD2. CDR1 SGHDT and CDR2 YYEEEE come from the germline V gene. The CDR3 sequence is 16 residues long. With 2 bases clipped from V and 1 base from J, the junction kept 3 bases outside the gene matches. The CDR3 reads CASSFPAGGNTGELFF. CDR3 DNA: TGTGCCAGCAGCTTTCCAGCGGGGGGGAACACCGGGGAGCTGTTTTTT.

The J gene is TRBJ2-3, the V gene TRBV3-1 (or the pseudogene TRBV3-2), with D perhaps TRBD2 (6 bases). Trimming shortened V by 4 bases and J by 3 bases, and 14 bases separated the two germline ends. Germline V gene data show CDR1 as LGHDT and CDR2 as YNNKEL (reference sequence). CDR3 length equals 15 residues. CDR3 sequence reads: CASSRVGGETDTQYF. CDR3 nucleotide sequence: TGTGCCAGCAGCCGAGTTGGCGGGGAGACAGATACGCAGTATTTT.

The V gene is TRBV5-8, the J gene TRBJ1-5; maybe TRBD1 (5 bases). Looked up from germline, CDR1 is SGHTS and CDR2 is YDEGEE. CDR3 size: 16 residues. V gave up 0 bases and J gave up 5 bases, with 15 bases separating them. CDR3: CASSLGIQGGDQPQHF. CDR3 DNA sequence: TGTGCCAGCAGCTTGGGGATCCAGGGTGGGGATCAGCCCCAGCATTTT.

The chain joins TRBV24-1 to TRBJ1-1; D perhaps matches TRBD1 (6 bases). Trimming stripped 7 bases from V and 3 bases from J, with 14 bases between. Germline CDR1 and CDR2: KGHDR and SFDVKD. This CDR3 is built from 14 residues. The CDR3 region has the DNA TGTGCCACCAGAAGAGAGGGGGTCGACACTGAAGCTTTCTTT. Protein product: CATRREGVDTEAFF.

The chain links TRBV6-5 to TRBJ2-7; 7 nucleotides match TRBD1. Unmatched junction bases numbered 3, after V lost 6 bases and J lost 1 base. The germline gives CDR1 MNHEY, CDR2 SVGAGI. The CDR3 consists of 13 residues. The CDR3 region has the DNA TGTGCCAGCAGCCGGGACAGATCCTACGAGCAGTACTTC. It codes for CASSRDRSYEQYF.

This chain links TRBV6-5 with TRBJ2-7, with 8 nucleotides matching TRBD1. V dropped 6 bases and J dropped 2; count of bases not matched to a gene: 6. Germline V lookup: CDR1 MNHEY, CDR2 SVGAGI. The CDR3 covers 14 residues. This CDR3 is CASSTQGAPYEQYF. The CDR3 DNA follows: TGTGCCAGCAGCACCCAGGGGGCACCCTACGAGCAGTACTTC.

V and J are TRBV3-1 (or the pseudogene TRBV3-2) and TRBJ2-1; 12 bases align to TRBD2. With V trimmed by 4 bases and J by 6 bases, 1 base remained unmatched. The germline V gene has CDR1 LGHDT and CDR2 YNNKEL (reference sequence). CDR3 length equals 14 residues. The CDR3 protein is CASSRTSGVNEQFF. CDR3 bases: TGTGCCAGCAGCCGGACTAGCGGGGTCAATGAGCAGTTCTTC.

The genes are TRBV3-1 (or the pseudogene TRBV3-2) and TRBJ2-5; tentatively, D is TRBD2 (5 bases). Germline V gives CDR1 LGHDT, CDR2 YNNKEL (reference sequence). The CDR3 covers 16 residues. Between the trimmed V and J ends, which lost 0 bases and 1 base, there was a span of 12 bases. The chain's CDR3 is CASSQDGGPGQETQYF. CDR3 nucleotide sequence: TGTGCCAGCAGCCAAGATGGAGGTCCGGGCCAAGAGACCCAGTACTTC.

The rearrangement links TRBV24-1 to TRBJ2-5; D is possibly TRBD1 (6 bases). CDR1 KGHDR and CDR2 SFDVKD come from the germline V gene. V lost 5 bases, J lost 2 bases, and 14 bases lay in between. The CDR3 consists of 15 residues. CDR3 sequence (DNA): TGTGCCACCAGTGGTAAGGACAGCGAACAAGAGACCCAGTACTTC. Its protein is CATSGKDSEQETQYF.

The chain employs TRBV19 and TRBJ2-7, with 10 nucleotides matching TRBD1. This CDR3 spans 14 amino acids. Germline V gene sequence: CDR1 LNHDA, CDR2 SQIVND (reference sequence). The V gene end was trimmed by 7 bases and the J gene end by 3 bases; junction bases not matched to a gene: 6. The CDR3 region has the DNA TGTGCCAGTACCCTCGGGACAGGGGACTACGAGCAGTACTTC. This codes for CASTLGTGDYEQYF.

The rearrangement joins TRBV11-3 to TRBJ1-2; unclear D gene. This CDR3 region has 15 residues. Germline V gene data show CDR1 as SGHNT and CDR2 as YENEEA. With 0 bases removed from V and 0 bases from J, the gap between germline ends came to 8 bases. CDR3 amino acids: CASSLDLSPNYGYTF. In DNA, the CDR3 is TGTGCCAGCAGCTTAGATCTTAGTCCTAACTATGGCTACACCTTC.

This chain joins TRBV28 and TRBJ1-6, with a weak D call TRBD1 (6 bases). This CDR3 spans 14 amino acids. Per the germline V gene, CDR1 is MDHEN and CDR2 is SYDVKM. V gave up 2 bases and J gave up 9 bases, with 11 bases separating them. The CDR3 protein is CASSLEGGSSPLHF. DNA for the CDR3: TGTGCCAGCAGTTTAGAGGGGGGGTCTTCACCCCTCCACTTT.

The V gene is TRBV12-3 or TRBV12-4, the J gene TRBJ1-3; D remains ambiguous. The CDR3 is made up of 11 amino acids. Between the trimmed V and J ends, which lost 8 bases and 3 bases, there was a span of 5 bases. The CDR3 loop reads CASGSGNTIYF. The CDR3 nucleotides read TGTGCCAGCGGCAGTGGAAACACCATATATTTT.

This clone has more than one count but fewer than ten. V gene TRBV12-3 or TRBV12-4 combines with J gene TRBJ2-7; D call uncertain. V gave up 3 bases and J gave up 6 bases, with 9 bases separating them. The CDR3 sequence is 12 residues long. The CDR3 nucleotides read TGTGCCAGCAGTTTTGCCGGTCGCGAGCAGTACTTC. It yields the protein CASSFAGREQYF.

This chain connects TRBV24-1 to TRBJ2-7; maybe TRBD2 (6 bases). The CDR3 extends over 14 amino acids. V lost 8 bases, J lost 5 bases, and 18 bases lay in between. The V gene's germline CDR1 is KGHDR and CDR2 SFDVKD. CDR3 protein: CATIESGANDEQYF. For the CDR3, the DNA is TGTGCCACCATTGAGTCGGGAGCGAACGACGAGCAGTACTTC.

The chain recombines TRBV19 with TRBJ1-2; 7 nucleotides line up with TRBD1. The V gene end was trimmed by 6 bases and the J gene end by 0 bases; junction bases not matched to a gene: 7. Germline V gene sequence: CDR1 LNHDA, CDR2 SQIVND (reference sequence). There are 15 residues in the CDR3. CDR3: CASRRRDSPNYGYTF. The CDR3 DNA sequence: TGTGCCAGTAGACGACGGGACAGTCCTAACTATGGCTACACCTTC.

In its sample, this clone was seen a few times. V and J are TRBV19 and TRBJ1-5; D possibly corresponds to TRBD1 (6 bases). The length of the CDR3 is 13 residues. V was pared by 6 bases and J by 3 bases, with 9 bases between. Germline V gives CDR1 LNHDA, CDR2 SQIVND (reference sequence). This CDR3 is CASRGAVNQPQHF. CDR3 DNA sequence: TGTGCCAGTAGGGGGGCAGTCAATCAGCCCCAGCATTTT.

CDR3 bases: TGTGCCAGCAGTTCCGGACAGGGGCCTAATGAAAAACTGTTTTTT. It codes for CASSSGQGPNEKLFF. The chain has TRBV28 and TRBJ1-4; 9 nucleotides line up with TRBD1. Germline V gene data show CDR1 as MDHEN and CDR2 as SYDVKM. The CDR3 has 15 amino acids. V lost 4 bases to trimming and J lost 3 bases; unmatched junction nucleotides: 3.

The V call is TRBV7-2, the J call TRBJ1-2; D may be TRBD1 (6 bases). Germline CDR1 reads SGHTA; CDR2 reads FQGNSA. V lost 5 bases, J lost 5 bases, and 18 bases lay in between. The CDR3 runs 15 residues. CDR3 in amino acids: CASSRQVGDIYGYTF. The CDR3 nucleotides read TGTGCCAGCAGCAGACAGGTGGGGGATATTTATGGCTACACCTTC.